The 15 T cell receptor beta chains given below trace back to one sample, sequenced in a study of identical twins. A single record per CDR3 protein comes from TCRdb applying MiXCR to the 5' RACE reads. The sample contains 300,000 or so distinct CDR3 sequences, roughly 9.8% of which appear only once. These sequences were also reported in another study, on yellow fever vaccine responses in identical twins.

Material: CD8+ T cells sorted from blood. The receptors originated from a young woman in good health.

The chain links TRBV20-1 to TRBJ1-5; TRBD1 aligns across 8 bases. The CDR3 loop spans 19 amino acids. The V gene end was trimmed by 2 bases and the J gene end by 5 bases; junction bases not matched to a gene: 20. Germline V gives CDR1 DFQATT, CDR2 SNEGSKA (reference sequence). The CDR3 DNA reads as TGCAGTGCTAGATTGGCAGATGGACAGGGCCAAGTTGTCGATCAGCCCCAGCATTTT. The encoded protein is CSARLADGQGQVVDQPQHF.

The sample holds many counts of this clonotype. The CDR3: CAPGAGELFF. The CDR3 bases are TGTGCCCCCGGGGCCGGGGAGCTGTTTTTT. V is TRBV7-9 and J is TRBJ2-2; perhaps TRBD2 as D (5 bases). The germline CDR1 and CDR2 sequences are SEHNR and FQNEAQ (reference sequence). CDR3 length: 10 residues. V dropped 11 bases and J dropped 6 bases, with 7 bases sitting between them.

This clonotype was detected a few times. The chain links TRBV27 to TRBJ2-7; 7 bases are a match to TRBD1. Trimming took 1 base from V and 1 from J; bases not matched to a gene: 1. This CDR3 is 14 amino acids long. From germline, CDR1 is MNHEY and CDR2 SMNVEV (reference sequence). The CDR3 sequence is CASSLLDRSYEQYF. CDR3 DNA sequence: TGTGCCAGCAGTTTATTGGACAGGTCCTACGAGCAGTACTTC.

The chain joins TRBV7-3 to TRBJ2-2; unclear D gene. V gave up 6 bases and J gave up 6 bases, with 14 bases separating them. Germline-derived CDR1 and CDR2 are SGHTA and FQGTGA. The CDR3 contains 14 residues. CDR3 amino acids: CASRSPGNPGELFF. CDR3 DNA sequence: TGTGCCAGCAGGTCCCCAGGAAACCCCGGGGAGCTGTTTTTT.

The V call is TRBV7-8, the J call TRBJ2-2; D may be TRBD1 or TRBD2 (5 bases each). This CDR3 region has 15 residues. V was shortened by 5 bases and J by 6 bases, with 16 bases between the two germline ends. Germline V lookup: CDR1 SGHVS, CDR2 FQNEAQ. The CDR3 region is CASSIEDKAAGELFF. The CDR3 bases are TGTGCCAGCAGCATAGAGGACAAAGCGGCCGGGGAGCTGTTTTTT.

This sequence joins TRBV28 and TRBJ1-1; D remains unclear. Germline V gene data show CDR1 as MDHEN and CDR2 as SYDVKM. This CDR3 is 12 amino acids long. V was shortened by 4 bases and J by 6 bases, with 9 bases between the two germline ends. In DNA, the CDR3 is TGTGCCAGCAGTTCGAGTCAGCCTGAAGCTTTCTTT. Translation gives CASSSSQPEAFF.

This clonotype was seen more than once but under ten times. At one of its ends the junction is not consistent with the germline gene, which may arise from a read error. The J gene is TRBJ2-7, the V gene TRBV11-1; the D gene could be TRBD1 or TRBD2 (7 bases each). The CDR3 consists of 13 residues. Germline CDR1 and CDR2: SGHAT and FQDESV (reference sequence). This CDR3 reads CATSGTAAYEQYF. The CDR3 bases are TGTGCCACCAGCGGGACAGCCGCCTACGAGCAGTACTTC.

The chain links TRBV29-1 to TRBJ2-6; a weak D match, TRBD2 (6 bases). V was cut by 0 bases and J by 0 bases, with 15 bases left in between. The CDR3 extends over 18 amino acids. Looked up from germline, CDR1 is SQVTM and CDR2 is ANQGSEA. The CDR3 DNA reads TGCAGCGTTGAAGATCGGGGGAGTCCAAGCTCTGGGGCCAACGTCCTGACTTTC. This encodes CSVEDRGSPSSGANVLTF.

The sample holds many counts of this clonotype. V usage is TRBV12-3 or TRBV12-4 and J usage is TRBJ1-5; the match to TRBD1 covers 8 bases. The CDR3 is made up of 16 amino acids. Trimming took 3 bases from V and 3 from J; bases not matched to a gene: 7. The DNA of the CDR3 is TGTGCCAGCAGTTTGTCCCCGACAGGGGTCAATCAGCCCCAGCATTTT. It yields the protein CASSLSPTGVNQPQHF.

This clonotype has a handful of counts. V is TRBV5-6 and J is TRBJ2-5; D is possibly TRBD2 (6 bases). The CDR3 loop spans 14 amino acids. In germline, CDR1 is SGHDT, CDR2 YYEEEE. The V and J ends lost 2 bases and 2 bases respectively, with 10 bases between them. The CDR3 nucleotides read TGTGCCAGCAGCTTTAACCTAGCGCAAGAGACCCAGTACTTC. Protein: CASSFNLAQETQYF.

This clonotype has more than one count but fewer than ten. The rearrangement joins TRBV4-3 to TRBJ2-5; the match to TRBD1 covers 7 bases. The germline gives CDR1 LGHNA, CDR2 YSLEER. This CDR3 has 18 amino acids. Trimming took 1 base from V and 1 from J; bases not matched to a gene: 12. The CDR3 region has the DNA TGCGCCAGCAGCCAAGGCCCCGTAAGGGGGCCGGTCCAAGAGACCCAGTACTTC. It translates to CASSQGPVRGPVQETQYF.

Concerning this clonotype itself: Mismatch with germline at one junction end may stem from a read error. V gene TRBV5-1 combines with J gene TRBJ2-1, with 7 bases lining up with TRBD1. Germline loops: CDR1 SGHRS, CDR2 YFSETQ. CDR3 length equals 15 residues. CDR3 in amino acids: CASQHSGTDNNDQFF. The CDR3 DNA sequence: TGCGCCAGCCAACACTCTGGGACAGATAACAATGACCAGTTCTTC.

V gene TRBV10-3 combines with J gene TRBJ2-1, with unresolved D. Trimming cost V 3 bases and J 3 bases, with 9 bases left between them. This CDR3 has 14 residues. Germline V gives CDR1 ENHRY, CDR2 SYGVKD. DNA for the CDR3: TGTGCCATCAGTGATGTGCGCAGCTACAATGAGCAGTTCTTC. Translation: CAISDVRSYNEQFF.

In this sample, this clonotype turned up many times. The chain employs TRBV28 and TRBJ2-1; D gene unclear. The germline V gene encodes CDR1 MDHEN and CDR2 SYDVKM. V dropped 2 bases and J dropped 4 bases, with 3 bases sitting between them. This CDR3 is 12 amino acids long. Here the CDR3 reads CASSLDYNEQFF. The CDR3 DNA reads TGTGCCAGCAGTTTAGATTACAATGAGCAGTTCTTC.

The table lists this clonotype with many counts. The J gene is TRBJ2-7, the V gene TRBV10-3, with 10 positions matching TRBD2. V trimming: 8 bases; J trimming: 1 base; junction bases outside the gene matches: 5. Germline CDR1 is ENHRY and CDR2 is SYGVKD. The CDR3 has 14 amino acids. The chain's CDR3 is CAIGGTSESYEQYF. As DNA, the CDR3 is TGTGCCATCGGGGGGACTAGCGAATCCTACGAGCAGTACTTC.